This T cell receptor beta chain was sequenced for a study of cytomegalovirus exposure and HLA in healthy donors. Findings of the study overall: Common viral pathogens seemed, in a later analysis, to connect with several of the most significant clusters. Most TCR beta V segments were productive about 87% or about 30% of the time in an earlier analysis. A list of more than 150 TCR beta chains associated with cytomegalovirus was given.

PCR amplification relied on 60 Vbeta primers (plus 13 Jbeta primers). Generated by immunoSEQ multiplex PCR, the TCRdb table keeps only in-frame clones and is missing some. The sample records 140,000 to 150,000 clones, about 80% being singletons. With respect to this clone: Its antigen is still unknown.

The study sampled nominally healthy donors, though unrecorded immune exposures were likely. CDR3 length: 14 residues. Germline assignment: CDR1 MNHEY and CDR2 SMNVEV (reference sequence). V was trimmed by 2 bases and J by 1 base, leaving 8 bases between them. The chain uses TRBV27 and TRBJ1-1; tentatively, D is TRBD1 (6 bases). This clonotype originated in a man aged 35 to 55 in good health and CMV-seronegative. The sample comprised PBMCs. The CDR3 DNA reads TGTGCCAGCAGTTTAAGAGGGGGGAACACTGAAGCTTTCTTT. Its translation is CASSLRGGNTEAFF.